A single sample is the source of the 20 T cell receptor beta chains below, sequenced in a study of regulatory T cells in long-lasting Graves disease. Stated time point: persistent/refractory GD, antithyroid drugs over 5 years with positive TRAb. RNA isolated from PBMCs was used to make the TCR library. Arm-PCR of CDR3 regions with iRepertoire HTBI primers generated TCR beta libraries. TCRdb redid the calling of the multiplex PCR reads with MiXCR, one entry per CDR3 protein. The table includes roughly 500,000 distinct CDR3 sequences, about 22% detected once. The sample consisted of peripheral blood mononuclear cells (PBMCs), taken when the disease was refractory, from a patient treated with antithyroid drugs. These TCRs come from a female donor with Graves disease.

This clonotype occurred many times. The chain couples TRBV12-3 or TRBV12-4 to TRBJ1-5, with D unresolved. This CDR3 comprises 13 residues. V was cut by 5 bases and J by 12 bases, with 17 bases left in between. Written as DNA, the CDR3 is TGTGCCAGCAGTCCGGTCCCTGAACGGAGCCAGCATTTT. This sequence encodes CASSPVPERSQHF.

To note about this clonotype: This sequence may be a read error, since a much larger clone differs from it by one base. The CDR3 coding sequence is TGTGCCAGCAGTTTAAGGCCCGGTGGGGGCGATCAGCCCCAGCATTTT. Protein: CASSLRPGGGDQPQHF. The chain couples TRBV28 to TRBJ1-5; a weak D match, TRBD1 (6 bases). The germline CDR1 and CDR2 sequences are MDHEN and SYDVKM. This CDR3 is 16 amino acids long. The V gene lost 2 bases and the J gene lost 5 bases, with 16 bases spanning the gap.

This clonotype has just a few counts. A much larger clone lies a single base off, so this may be a read error. V is TRBV28 and J is TRBJ1-5; D call uncertain. The CDR3 contains 16 residues. From germline, CDR1 is MDHEN and CDR2 SYDVKM. This CDR3 reads CAGSFGPAYSNQPQHF. In nucleotides, the CDR3 is TGTGCCGGCAGTTTTGGTCCGGCCTATAGCAATCAGCCCCAGCATTTT.

This clonotype came up a few times. This rearrangement joins TRBV7-9 to TRBJ2-6; TRBD1 agrees at 10 bases. CDR1 is SEHNR, CDR2 FQNEAQ, per germline (reference sequence). The CDR3 extends over 18 amino acids. With 6 bases clipped from V and 0 bases from J, the junction kept 8 bases outside the gene matches. CDR3 coding DNA: TGTGCCAGCAGACAGTCCGGGACAGGGGCCTCTGGGGCCAACGTCCTGACTTTC. Translation gives CASRQSGTGASGANVLTF.

V gene TRBV9 combines with J gene TRBJ1-1, with D unresolved. With 3 bases removed from V and 1 base from J, the gap between germline ends came to 7 bases. CDR1 is SGDLS and CDR2 is YYNGEE in the germline V gene. This CDR3 comprises 13 residues. This chain's CDR3 is CASSATPNTEAFF. The DNA for the CDR3 is TGTGCCAGCAGCGCGACCCCGAACACTGAAGCTTTCTTT.

This clonotype was seen only a few times. This rearrangement joins TRBV19 to TRBJ1-2; D not resolved. This CDR3 contains 12 residues. Trimming took 1 base from V and 8 from J, leaving 8 bases between them. The germline V gene encodes CDR1 LNHDA and CDR2 SQIVND (reference sequence). CDR3 amino acids: CASSIAREGYTF. For the CDR3, the DNA is TGTGCCAGTAGTATAGCGAGAGAAGGCTACACCTTC.

This clonotype was seen ten or more times. V is TRBV12-3 or TRBV12-4 and J is TRBJ1-4; 7 positions agree with TRBD1. The CDR3 length is 15 residues. Trimming took 4 bases from V and 4 from J; bases not matched to a gene: 6. CDR3 amino acids: CASSSSDRLNEKLFF. The CDR3 coding sequence is TGTGCCAGCAGTTCATCGGACAGGCTTAATGAAAAACTGTTTTTT.

The chain carries TRBV6-5 and TRBJ2-7; 8 bases map to TRBD1. Germline loops: CDR1 MNHEY, CDR2 SVGAGI. This CDR3 has 15 amino acids. The trim removed 0 bases at V and 3 bases at J, leaving 4 bases unmatched. The CDR3 coding sequence is TGTGCCAGCAGTTACTCACGGGGACAGGTCTACGAGCAGTACTTC. Protein sequence: CASSYSRGQVYEQYF.

This clonotype was seen repeatedly, ten times or more. This rearrangement joins TRBV12-3 or TRBV12-4 to TRBJ1-1, with 7 nucleotides matching TRBD1. The CDR3 runs 13 residues. V trimming: 4 bases; J trimming: 7 bases; junction bases outside the gene matches: 6. This CDR3 reads CASSYSGTDEAFF. The CDR3 bases are TGTGCCAGCAGTTATTCCGGGACAGATGAAGCTTTCTTT.

In its sample, this clonotype was seen many times. This chain connects TRBV7-8 to TRBJ2-5; D remains ambiguous. CDR1 and CDR2 from the germline V gene are SGHVS and FQNEAQ. The CDR3 spans 15 residues. Trimming removed 0 bases at V and 4 bases at J, with 12 bases between. CDR3 amino acids: CASSLARLGGETQYF. The DNA for the CDR3 is TGTGCCAGCAGCTTAGCGCGTTTGGGCGGAGAGACCCAGTACTTC.

This clonotype was detected a few times. The V and J genes are TRBV6-2 or TRBV6-3 and TRBJ1-4; D is undetermined. V was clipped by 6 bases and J by 8 bases, with 16 bases between them. CDR1 is MNHEY, CDR2 SVGEGT, per germline. CDR3 length: 14 residues. The DNA for the CDR3 is TGTGCCAGCAGATACCCGGGCTCCCGCGAAAAACTGTTTTTT. Translation gives CASRYPGSREKLFF.

V gene TRBV29-1 combines with J gene TRBJ2-2, with 11 bases aligning to TRBD2. The CDR3 has 15 residues. CDR1 SQVTM and CDR2 ANQGSEA come from the germline V gene. V trimming: 4 bases; J trimming: 5 bases; junction bases outside the gene matches: 6. The CDR3: CSVVGTSGTTGELFF. The CDR3 DNA is TGCAGCGTTGTGGGGACTAGCGGCACAACCGGGGAGCTGTTTTTT.

This clonotype was detected ten times or more. DNA of the CDR3: TGTGCCAGCAGCTTAGTAAATCTAGCAGGGCAAGAGACCCAGTACTTC. This encodes CASSLVNLAGQETQYF. The J gene is TRBJ2-5, the V gene TRBV7-2; tentatively, D is TRBD1 or TRBD2 (5 bases each). Trimming cost V 1 base and J 2 bases, with 14 bases left between them. Germline CDR1 is SGHTA and CDR2 is FQGNSA. The length of the CDR3 is 16 residues.

The rearrangement joins TRBV6-1 to TRBJ2-5; no clear D. Germline CDR1 is MNHNS and CDR2 is SASEGT. This CDR3 has 13 residues. V lost 4 bases and J 5 bases, leaving 11 bases between the germline ends. CDR3 bases: TGTGCCAGCAGTGGAGAGGCTTGGGAGACCCAGTACTTC. This encodes CASSGEAWETQYF.

About this clonotype: Being one base from a much bigger clone, this may be a read error. V gene TRBV7-6 combines with J gene TRBJ1-1; D gene unclear. Germline assignment: CDR1 SGHVS and CDR2 FNYEAQ. This CDR3 contains 14 residues. Trimming removed 1 base at V and 1 base at J, with 7 bases between. CDR3 coding DNA: TGTGCCAGCAGCTTAGAGGCATCGAACACTGAAGCTTTCTTT. This codes for CASSLEASNTEAFF.

V is TRBV5-6 and J is TRBJ2-5; D might be TRBD2 (6 bases). Trimming stripped 3 bases from V and 5 bases from J, with 14 bases between. The CDR3 runs 14 residues. Germline V lookup: CDR1 SGHDT, CDR2 YYEEEE. CDR3 in DNA: TGTGCCAGCAGCTCCACGGGACTGTGGGAGACCCAGTACTTC. This codes for CASSSTGLWETQYF.

V is TRBV9 and J is TRBJ1-2; D may be TRBD1 (5 bases). The germline V gene has CDR1 SGDLS and CDR2 YYNGEE. Trimming stripped 0 bases from V and 3 bases from J, with 12 bases between. The CDR3 is 15 amino acids. The chain's CDR3 is CASSVAGKGYYGYTF. CDR3 sequence (DNA): TGTGCCAGCAGCGTAGCTGGGAAGGGGTACTATGGCTACACCTTC. The full variable domain, its missing parts supplied by reference TRBV9 and TRBJ1-2, is DSGVTQTPKHLITATGQRVTLRCSPRSGDLSVYWYQQSLDQGLQFLIQYYNGEERAKGNILERFSAQQFPDLHSELNLSSLELGDSALYFCASSVAGKGYYGYTFGSGTRLTVV.

This clonotype was seen many times. This rearrangement joins TRBV2 to TRBJ2-5; D unresolved. CDR1 and CDR2 from the germline V gene are SNHLY and FYNNEI. The CDR3 sequence is 15 residues long. V gave up 0 bases and J gave up 3 bases, with 11 bases separating them. CDR3 residues: CASSEATGHEETQYF. In DNA form, the CDR3 reads TGTGCCAGCAGTGAAGCAACTGGCCACGAAGAGACCCAGTACTTC.

The chain combines TRBV7-9 with TRBJ2-3; 7 bases are a match to TRBD1. The CDR3 runs to 15 residues. V was clipped by 4 bases and J by 1 base; unmatched bases: 5. CDR1 is SEHNR, CDR2 FQNEAQ, per germline (reference sequence). CDR3 nucleotide sequence: TGTGCCAGCAGCTCCGACAGGGTTCGCACAGATACGCAGTATTTT. Translating it yields CASSSDRVRTDTQYF.

This clonotype turned up a few times. CDR3 protein: CASSLDMGYEQYF. In nucleotides, the CDR3 is TGTGCCAGCAGCTTAGATATGGGGTACGAGCAGTACTTC. This chain joins TRBV7-8 and TRBJ2-7; D is uncertain. Trimming stripped 1 base from V and 4 bases from J, with 8 bases between. The CDR3 has 13 amino acids. Germline V gene data show CDR1 as SGHVS and CDR2 as FQNEAQ.